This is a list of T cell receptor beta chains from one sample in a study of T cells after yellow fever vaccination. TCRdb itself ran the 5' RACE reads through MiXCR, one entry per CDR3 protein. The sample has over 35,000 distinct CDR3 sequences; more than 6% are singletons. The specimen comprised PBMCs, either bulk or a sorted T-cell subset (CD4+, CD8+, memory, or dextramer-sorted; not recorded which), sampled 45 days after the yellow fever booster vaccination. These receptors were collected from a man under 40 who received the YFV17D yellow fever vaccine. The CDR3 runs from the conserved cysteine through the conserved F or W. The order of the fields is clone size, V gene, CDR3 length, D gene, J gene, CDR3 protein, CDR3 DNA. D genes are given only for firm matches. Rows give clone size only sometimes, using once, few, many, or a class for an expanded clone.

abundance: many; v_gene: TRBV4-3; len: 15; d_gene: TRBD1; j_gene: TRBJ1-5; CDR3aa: CASSFDRASNQPQHF; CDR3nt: TGCGCCAGCAGCTTTGACAGGGCAAGCAATCAGCCCCAGCATTTT
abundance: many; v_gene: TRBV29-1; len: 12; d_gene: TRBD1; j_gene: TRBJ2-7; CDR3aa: CSVGGTGAEQYF; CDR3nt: TGCAGCGTTGGCGGGACAGGAGCCGAGCAGTACTTC
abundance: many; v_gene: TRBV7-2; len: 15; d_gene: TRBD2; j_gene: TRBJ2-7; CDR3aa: CASSSQGLGDYEQYF; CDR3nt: TGTGCCAGCAGCTCCCAAGGACTAGGGGATTACGAGCAGTACTTC
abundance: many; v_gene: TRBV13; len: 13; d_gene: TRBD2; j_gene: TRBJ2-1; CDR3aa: CASSPPGGNEQFF; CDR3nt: TGTGCCAGCAGCCCCCCGGGGGGAAATGAGCAGTTCTTC
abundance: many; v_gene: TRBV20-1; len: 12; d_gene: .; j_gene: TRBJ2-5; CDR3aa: CSARRLQETQYF; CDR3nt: TGCAGTGCGCGTAGACTCCAAGAGACCCAGTACTTC
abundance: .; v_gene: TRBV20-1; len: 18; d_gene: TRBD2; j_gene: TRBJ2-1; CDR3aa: CSASAPGGREVYYNEQFF; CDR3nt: TGCAGTGCTAGTGCCCCCGGGGGGCGGGAGGTTTACTACAATGAGCAGTTCTTC
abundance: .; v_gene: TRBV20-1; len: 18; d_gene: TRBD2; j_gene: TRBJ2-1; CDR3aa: CSARVRGGGMSSYNEQFF; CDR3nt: TGCAGTGCTAGAGTACGGGGGGGCGGGATGAGCTCCTACAATGAGCAGTTCTTC
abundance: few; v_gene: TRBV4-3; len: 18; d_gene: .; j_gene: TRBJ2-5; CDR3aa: CASSQDATFFRGQETQYF; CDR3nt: TGCGCCAGCAGCCAAGATGCCACCTTTTTTAGGGGCCAAGAGACCCAGTACTTC
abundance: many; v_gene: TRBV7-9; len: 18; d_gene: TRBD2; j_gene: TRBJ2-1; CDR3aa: CASSPRTSGRVRMDEQFF; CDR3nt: TGTGCCAGCAGCCCGAGGACTAGCGGGAGGGTTAGGATGGATGAGCAGTTCTTC
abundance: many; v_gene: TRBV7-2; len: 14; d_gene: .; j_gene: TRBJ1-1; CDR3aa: CASSVQGGGTEAFF; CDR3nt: TGTGCCAGCAGCGTACAAGGGGGGGGCACTGAAGCTTTCTTT
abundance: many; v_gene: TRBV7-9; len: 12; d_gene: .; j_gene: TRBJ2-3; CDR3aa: CASSFRVDTQYF; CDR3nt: TGTGCCAGCAGCTTCAGGGTAGATACGCAGTATTTT
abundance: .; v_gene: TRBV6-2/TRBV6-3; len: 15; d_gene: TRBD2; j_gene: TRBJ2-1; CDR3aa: CASRILAGGYNEQFF; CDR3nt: TGTGCCAGCAGGATACTAGCGGGAGGGTACAATGAGCAGTTCTTC
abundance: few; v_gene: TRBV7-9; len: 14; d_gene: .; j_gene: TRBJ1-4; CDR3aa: CASSLGLFGGKLFF; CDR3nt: TGTGCCAGCAGCTTGGGCCTTTTCGGGGGAAAACTGTTTTTT
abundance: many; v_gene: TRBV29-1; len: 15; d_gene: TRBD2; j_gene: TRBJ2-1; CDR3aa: CSGTPSGRTYNEQFF; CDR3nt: TGCAGCGGCACACCTAGCGGGAGGACCTACAATGAGCAGTTCTTC
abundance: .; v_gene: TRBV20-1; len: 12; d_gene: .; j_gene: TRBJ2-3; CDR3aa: CSADSGTDTQYF; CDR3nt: TGCAGTGCGGACAGTGGCACAGATACGCAGTATTTT
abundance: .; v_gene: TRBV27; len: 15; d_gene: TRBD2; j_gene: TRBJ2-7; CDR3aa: CARRGLARITYEQYF; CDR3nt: TGTGCCAGGAGGGGACTAGCGAGAATAACCTACGAGCAGTACTTC
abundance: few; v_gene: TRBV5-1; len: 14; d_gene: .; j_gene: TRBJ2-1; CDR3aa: CASSPRGLTNEQFF; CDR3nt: TGCGCCAGCAGCCCTAGGGGACTTACCAATGAGCAGTTCTTC
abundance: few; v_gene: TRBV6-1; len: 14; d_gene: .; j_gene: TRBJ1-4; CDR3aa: CASRGWGLGEKLFF; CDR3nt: TGTGCCAGCAGGGGGTGGGGGCTTGGGGAAAAACTGTTTTTT
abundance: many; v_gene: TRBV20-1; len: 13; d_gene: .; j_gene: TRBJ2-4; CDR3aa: CSARDTLSNIQYF; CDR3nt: TGCAGTGCTAGAGATACTTTGTCGAACATTCAGTACTTC
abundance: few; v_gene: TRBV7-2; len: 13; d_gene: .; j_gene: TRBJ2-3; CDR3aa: CASSPSFTDTQYF; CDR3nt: TGTGCCAGCAGCCCCTCCTTCACAGATACGCAGTATTTT
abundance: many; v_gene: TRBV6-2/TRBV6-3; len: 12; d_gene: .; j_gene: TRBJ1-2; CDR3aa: CASRQLYYGYTF; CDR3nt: TGTGCCAGCAGACAGCTTTACTATGGCTACACCTTC
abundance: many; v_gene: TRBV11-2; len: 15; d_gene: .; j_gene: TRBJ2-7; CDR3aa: CASSPGELMDYEQYF; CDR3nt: TGTGCCAGCAGCCCTGGGGAGCTAATGGACTACGAGCAGTACTTC
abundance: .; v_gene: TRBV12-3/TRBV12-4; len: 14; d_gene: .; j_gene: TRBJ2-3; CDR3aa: CASSFSSGTDTQYF; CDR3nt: TGTGCCAGCAGTTTTTCCAGCGGCACAGATACGCAGTATTTT
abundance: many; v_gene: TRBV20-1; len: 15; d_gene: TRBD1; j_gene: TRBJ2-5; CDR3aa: CSARAPGTGQETQYF; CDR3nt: TGCAGTGCTAGGGCCCCCGGGACAGGCCAAGAGACCCAGTACTTC
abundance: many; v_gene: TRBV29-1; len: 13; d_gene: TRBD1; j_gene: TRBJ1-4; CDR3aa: CSVVSGGDEKLFF; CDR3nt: TGCAGCGTTGTGTCAGGGGGCGACGAAAAACTGTTTTTT